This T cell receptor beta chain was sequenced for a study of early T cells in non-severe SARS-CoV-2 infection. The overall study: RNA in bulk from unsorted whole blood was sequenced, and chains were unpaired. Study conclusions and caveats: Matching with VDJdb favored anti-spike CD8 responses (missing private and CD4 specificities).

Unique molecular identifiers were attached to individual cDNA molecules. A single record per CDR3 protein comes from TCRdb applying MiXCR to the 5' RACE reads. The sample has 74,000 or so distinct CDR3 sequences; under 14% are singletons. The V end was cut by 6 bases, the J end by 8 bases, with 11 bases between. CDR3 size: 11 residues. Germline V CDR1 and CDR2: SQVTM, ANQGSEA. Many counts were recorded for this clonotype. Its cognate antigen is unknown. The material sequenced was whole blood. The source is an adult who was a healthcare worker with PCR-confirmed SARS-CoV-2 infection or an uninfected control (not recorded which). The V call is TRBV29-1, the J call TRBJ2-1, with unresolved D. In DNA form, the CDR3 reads TGCAGCGTCGCGGTAAGGGATGAGCAGTTCTTC. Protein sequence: CSVAVRDEQFF.